The 20 T cell receptor beta chains reported below all come from one sample, sequenced in a study of blood T cell repertoires in COVID-19. Clones were read by immunoSEQ multiplex PCR, and TCRdb kept only the in-frame ones, dropping some. The sample carries approximately 130,000 clones, approximately 83% recorded once. What was sequenced was peripheral blood. These receptors came from a woman in her forties or fifties who had recovered from COVID-19.

The CDR3 DNA reads as TGTGCCAGCAGCAGGGGCGACGTGGGGATCGGCAATCAGCCCCAGCATTTT. Its protein is CASSRGDVGIGNQPQHF. The chain uses TRBV4-2 and TRBJ1-5; maybe TRBD1 (5 bases). Trimming left V 5 bases short and J 2 bases short, with 19 bases between. CDR1 and CDR2 from the germline V gene are LGHNA and YNFKEQ. The CDR3 spans 17 residues.

V and J are TRBV19 and TRBJ1-1; D is unresolved. CDR1 is LNHDA and CDR2 is SQIVND in the germline V gene (reference sequence). CDR3 length: 13 amino acids. Deletions cut 7 bases from V and 3 bases from J, with 12 bases between. The CDR3 nucleotides are TGTGCCAGTAACTCATATTTGGACACTGAAGCTTTCTTT. The encoded protein is CASNSYLDTEAFF.

The rearrangement uses TRBV24-1 and TRBJ2-4; D perhaps matches TRBD1 (6 bases). Germline-derived CDR1 and CDR2 are KGHDR and SFDVKD. V lost 4 bases to trimming and J lost 0 bases, with 18 bases between them. The CDR3 has 18 residues. The chain's CDR3 is CATSDHWTELLAKNIQYF. Here the CDR3 DNA reads TGTGCCACCAGTGACCATTGGACAGAACTTCTAGCCAAAAACATTCAGTACTTC.

The chain recombines TRBV3-1 (or the pseudogene TRBV3-2) with TRBJ2-5; 11 nucleotides line up with TRBD2. Germline-derived CDR1 and CDR2 are LGHDT and YNNKEL (reference sequence). V lost 6 bases, J lost 1 base, and 1 base stayed unmatched. The CDR3 runs to 14 residues. CDR3 sequence (DNA): TGTGCCAGCAGTACTAGCGGGGGCCAAGAGACCCAGTACTTC. This gives the protein CASSTSGGQETQYF.

The chain uses TRBV7-8 and TRBJ2-7, with 7 bases matching TRBD2. Germline-derived CDR1 and CDR2 are SGHVS and FQNEAQ. This CDR3 has 14 amino acids. V trimming: 0 bases; J trimming: 5 bases; junction bases outside the gene matches: 4. The CDR3: CASSLAGGLDEQYF. The CDR3, as DNA: TGTGCCAGCAGCTTAGCGGGAGGGTTGGACGAGCAGTACTTC.

V is TRBV5-1 and J is TRBJ2-6; 7 bases are shared with TRBD1. V trimming: 4 bases; J trimming: 4 bases; junction bases outside the gene matches: 8. Germline CDR1 reads SGHRS; CDR2 reads YFSETQ. The CDR3 runs 16 residues. The DNA of the CDR3 is TGCGCCAGCAGCCCCCGACAGGGTGCCGGGGCCAACGTCCTGACTTTC. Protein product: CASSPRQGAGANVLTF.

The rearrangement joins TRBV5-1 to TRBJ2-3; 9 nucleotides line up with TRBD2. V trimming: 4 bases; J trimming: 5 bases; junction bases outside the gene matches: 5. The CDR3 is made up of 14 amino acids. Germline V gene sequence: CDR1 SGHRS, CDR2 YFSETQ. The CDR3 protein is CASSGGRGEDTQYF. The CDR3 region has the DNA TGCGCCAGCAGCGGCGGGAGGGGGGAAGATACGCAGTATTTT. Using reference TRBV5-1 and TRBJ2-3 for the parts outside the CDR3, the full variable domain is KAGVTQTPRYLIKTRGQQVTLSCSPISGHRSVSWYQQTPGQGLQFLFEYFSETQRNKGNFPGRFSGRQFSNSRSEMNVSTLELGDSALYLCASSGGRGEDTQYFGPGTRLTVL.

The chain has TRBV15 and TRBJ2-1, with D tentatively TRBD2 (5 bases). The germline V gene has CDR1 LNHNV and CDR2 YYDKDF (reference sequence). The germline V and J ends were trimmed by 0 bases and 3 bases, with 15 bases remaining between them. The CDR3 is made up of 17 amino acids. The CDR3 DNA sequence: TGTGCCACCAGCAGAGATGACCAGCGGTCTGTCTACAATGAGCAGTTCTTC. Encoded protein: CATSRDDQRSVYNEQFF.

V and J are TRBV7-9 and TRBJ1-5; D uncertain. The CDR3 covers 14 residues. V was shortened by 5 bases and J by 3 bases, with 11 bases between the two germline ends. CDR1 and CDR2 from the germline V gene are SEHNR and FQNEAQ (reference sequence). The CDR3 nucleotides are TGTGCCAGCAGCCCAAACAGCATCAATCAGCCCCAGCATTTT. Translated: CASSPNSINQPQHF.

The chain has TRBV5-3 and TRBJ1-1; D is uncertain. TRBV5-3 is treated as an ORF (open reading frame) with a function not yet certain. This CDR3 has 16 residues. V was cut by 7 bases and J by 6 bases, with 25 bases left in between. This CDR3 is CARYLQDQLGGPEAFF. The CDR3 nucleotides read TGTGCCAGATATTTGCAGGATCAGCTTGGTGGTCCTGAAGCTTTCTTT.

The V and J genes are TRBV4-3 and TRBJ1-1, with D possibly TRBD1 on 5 matching bases. The CDR3 is 14 amino acids. Germline assignment: CDR1 LGHNA and CDR2 YSLEER. V gave up 0 bases and J gave up 2 bases, with 7 bases separating them. The chain's CDR3 is CASSQDQGNTEAFF. For the CDR3, the DNA is TGCGCCAGCAGCCAAGATCAGGGAAACACTGAAGCTTTCTTT.

This clone was seen a single time. CDR3 protein: CASSQEEPGELFF. CDR3 in DNA: TGCGCCAGCAGCCAAGAGGAGCCCGGGGAGCTGTTTTTT. The chain joins TRBV4-3 to TRBJ2-2; D remains ambiguous. This CDR3 contains 13 residues. V lost 0 bases and J lost 6, with 5 bases in between. The germline CDR1 and CDR2 sequences are LGHNA and YSLEER.

CDR3 amino acids: CASSPATSFSSYNEQFF. Here the CDR3 DNA reads TGTGCCAGCAGCCCCGCTACCTCCTTTAGCTCCTACAATGAGCAGTTCTTC. This sequence joins TRBV7-2 and TRBJ2-1; no definite D call. This CDR3 contains 17 residues. V lost 5 bases to trimming and J lost 0 bases, with 17 bases between them. Looked up from germline, CDR1 is SGHTA and CDR2 is FQGNSA.

V and J are TRBV28 and TRBJ1-5; unclear D gene. The CDR3 runs to 13 residues. Germline lookup yields CDR1 MDHEN and CDR2 SYDVKM. The CDR3 DNA is TGTGCGGGCGGGGTTATCGGCAATCAGCCCCAGCATTTT. This gives the protein CAGGVIGNQPQHF.

The chain couples TRBV20-1 to TRBJ1-1; D is perhaps TRBD1 (5 bases). V was shortened by 5 bases and J by 7 bases, with 11 bases between the two germline ends. The germline V gene encodes CDR1 DFQATT and CDR2 SNEGSKA (reference sequence). The CDR3 runs to 11 residues. The CDR3 sequence: CSAPNRLEAFF. The CDR3 nucleotides are TGCAGTGCTCCTAACAGGCTTGAAGCTTTCTTT.

This clone appeared a few times. The chain links TRBV4-3 to TRBJ2-5; 12 bases fit TRBD2. The CDR3 sequence is 16 residues long. In germline, CDR1 is LGHNA, CDR2 YSLEER. Trimming at V came to 4 bases and at J to 1 base, leaving 4 bases not matched to a gene. The DNA of the CDR3 is TGCGCCAGCAGCCGTCTACTAGCGGGAGGCCAAGAGACCCAGTACTTC. Translated, it gives CASSRLLAGGQETQYF.

This clone was observed a few times. The chain uses TRBV9 and TRBJ1-1, with D maybe TRBD1 (5 bases). Germline V gene data show CDR1 as SGDLS and CDR2 as YYNGEE. The length of the CDR3 is 14 residues. Trimming shortened V by 0 bases and J by 5 bases, and 11 bases separated the two germline ends. CDR3 DNA: TGTGCCAGCAGCGTAGGCGGGGGATGGACTGAAGCTTTCTTT. This translates into CASSVGGGWTEAFF.

This rearrangement joins TRBV30 to TRBJ1-2; possible D gene TRBD1, 6 bases. The CDR3 is 13 amino acids. CDR1 is GTSNPN, CDR2 SVGIG, per germline (reference sequence). V lost 2 bases and J lost 4, with 11 bases in between. The CDR3 DNA reads TGTGCCTGGAGTAGGGGGGGGGCCTATGGCTACACCTTC. This encodes CAWSRGGAYGYTF.

The rearrangement links TRBV21-1 to TRBJ2-3; TRBD1 is taken as the D call from the table, unchecked against the DNA. TRBV21-1 is an annotated pseudogene. The CDR3 contains 14 residues. As DNA, the CDR3 is TGTGCCAGCAGCACTAAAGACTCTCAGGGTACGCAGTATTTT. Encoded protein: CASSTKDSQGTQYF.

V gene TRBV5-1 combines with J gene TRBJ2-5; TRBD1 might be the D (5 bases). Germline-derived CDR1 and CDR2 are SGHRS and YFSETQ. The V and J ends lost 2 bases and 7 bases respectively, with 15 bases between them. This CDR3 has 14 residues. The CDR3 DNA reads as TGCGCCAGCAGCTTTATGGGGCCGGCCGGGACCCAGTACTTC. It translates to CASSFMGPAGTQYF.